The 21 T cell receptor beta chains given below trace back to one sample, sequenced in a study of cytomegalovirus exposure and HLA in healthy donors (dated by TCRdb to about 2017). The method behind the library was the immunoSEQ multiplex PCR assay. The multiplex PCR relied on a mix of 60 forward primers for TCR Vbeta segments and 13 reverse primers for TCR Jbeta segments. TCRdb limited this immuneACCESS table to in-frame rearrangements with V and J called. A share of clones is missing; checked studies link under half to unresolved V genes, and the rest is unexplained. The sample table shows about 94,000 clones, and around two thirds are seen once. Under 4% of the sample rests with the top ten. Sequenced input: PBMCs. The receptors here all came from a man aged 30-40 years in good health and CMV-seronegative.

The V and J genes are TRBV19 and TRBJ1-3; D possibly corresponds to TRBD1 (6 bases). The CDR3 covers 17 residues. V shed 5 bases and J shed 0 bases, with 17 bases lying between them. The germline V gene has CDR1 LNHDA and CDR2 SQIVND (reference sequence). CDR3 region: CASSSSTGLNSGNTIYF. In DNA form, the CDR3 reads TGTGCCAGTAGTTCTAGTACAGGGCTAAACTCTGGAAACACCATATATTTT.

The V gene is TRBV28, the J gene TRBJ2-7; perhaps TRBD2 as D (6 bases). CDR1 and CDR2 from the germline V gene are MDHEN and SYDVKM. The CDR3 contains 14 residues. Trimming removed 5 bases at V and 2 bases at J, with 13 bases between. The CDR3 DNA reads as TGTGCCAGCAGTCCCCGACTAGGGCCCTACGAGCAGTACTTC. Protein sequence: CASSPRLGPYEQYF.

In the case of this clone: A junction end diverges from the germline sequence, so it may reflect a read error. This same CDR3 is encoded by further DNA sequences in the sample. V is TRBV5-1 and J is TRBJ2-7; 7 nucleotides line up with TRBD1. Germline assignment: CDR1 SGHRS and CDR2 YFSETQ. The length of the CDR3 is 16 residues. The CDR3 bases are TGCGCCAGTAGCTTGGAGGTGACAGGGAACTCCTACGAGCAGTACTTC. Its protein is CASSLEVTGNSYEQYF.

This chain connects TRBV19 to TRBJ2-1; 12 positions match TRBD2. The germline gives CDR1 LNHDA, CDR2 SQIVND (reference sequence). The CDR3 is made up of 17 amino acids. Germline trimming cut 4 bases from V and 4 bases from J; bases unmatched to any gene: 8. CDR3 sequence reads: CASSKLLAGGGYNEQFF. The CDR3 coding sequence is TGTGCCAGTAGTAAATTACTAGCGGGGGGCGGGTACAATGAGCAGTTCTTC.

The chain links TRBV5-4 to TRBJ2-7; D is perhaps TRBD1 (6 bases). The V end lost 0 bases, the J end lost 1 base, and 11 bases lay between the germline ends. The CDR3 spans 15 residues. Germline V gene lookup returns CDR1 SGHNT and CDR2 YYREEE (reference sequence). CDR3 residues: CASSLGTALSYEQYF. CDR3 DNA: TGTGCCAGCAGCTTGGGGACAGCTCTATCCTACGAGCAGTACTTC.

This clone was picked up a small number of times. The gene calls are TRBV6-6 and TRBJ2-7, with D possibly being TRBD1 (6 bases). The germline CDR1 and CDR2 sequences are MNHNY and SVGAGI (reference sequence). Between the trimmed V and J ends, which lost 1 base and 1 base, there was a span of 8 bases. The CDR3 totals 14 residues. The CDR3 loop reads CASSYFQGSYEQYF. The CDR3 DNA reads TGTGCCAGCAGTTACTTTCAGGGGTCCTACGAGCAGTACTTC.

The chain carries TRBV27 and TRBJ2-3; D ambiguous. Germline CDR1 reads MNHEY; CDR2 reads SMNVEV (reference sequence). The germline V and J ends were trimmed by 0 bases and 1 base, with 5 bases remaining between them. This CDR3 spans 14 amino acids. CDR3 amino acids: CASSLSAGTDTQYF. CDR3 coding DNA: TGTGCCAGCAGTTTATCGGCGGGCACAGATACGCAGTATTTT.

The chain employs TRBV9 and TRBJ1-5; TRBD1 is a possible D gene (6 bases). With 3 bases removed from V and 3 bases from J, the gap between germline ends came to 13 bases. The CDR3 consists of 15 residues. Germline CDR1 is SGDLS and CDR2 is YYNGEE. The CDR3 sequence is CASSAGWDNNQPQHF. DNA for the CDR3: TGTGCCAGCAGCGCCGGATGGGACAACAATCAGCCCCAGCATTTT. The full variable domain, rest sourced from reference TRBV9 and TRBJ1-5, is DSGVTQTPKHLITATGQRVTLRCSPRSGDLSVYWYQQSLDQGLQFLIQYYNGEERAKGNILERFSAQQFPDLHSELNLSSLELGDSALYFCASSAGWDNNQPQHFGDGTRLSIL.

This chain joins TRBV28 and TRBJ2-1; 13 nucleotides align to TRBD2. J lost 15 bases, V lost 6 bases, and 8 bases had no gene match. The CDR3 extends over 13 amino acids. Looked up from germline, CDR1 is MDHEN and CDR2 is SYDVKM. Written as DNA, the CDR3 is TGTGCCAGCAGGGGACTAGCGGGGAGCAGGCCGTTCTTC. Residues: CASRGLAGSRPFF.

This clone was counted a few times. CDR3 nucleotides: TGTGCCAGTAGTATAGCCGGGCGGGGGCAGGATGAAAAACTGTTTTTT. Translation gives CASSIAGRGQDEKLFF. The rearrangement uses TRBV19 and TRBJ1-4, with TRBD1 as a possible D gene (6 bases). V lost 1 base and J lost 6, with 15 bases in between. Looked up from germline, CDR1 is LNHDA and CDR2 is SQIVND (reference sequence). The CDR3 length is 16 residues.

On this clone: The germline gene is not matched at one end of the junction; a read error may be the cause. V is TRBV7-7 and J is TRBJ2-2, with 8 bases identical to TRBD2. The CDR3 is made up of 18 amino acids. Germline CDR1 SSHAT, CDR2 FNYEAQ (reference sequence). CDR3 coding DNA: TGTGCTAGCAGCCCAACGGCGTCAGCGGGAGTAGTGGTCGGGGAGCTGTTTTTT. Translating gives CASSPTASAGVVVGELFF. The full variable domain, rest sourced from reference TRBV7-7 and TRBJ2-2, is GAGVSQSPRYKVTKRGQDVTLRCDPISSHATLYWYQQALGQGPEFLTYFNYEAQPDKSGLPSDRFSAERPEGSISTLTIQRTEQRDSAMYRCASSPTASAGVVVGELFFGEGSRLTVL.

This clone appeared a few times. This chain joins TRBV19 and TRBJ2-7, with 9 bases matching TRBD1. This CDR3 is 15 amino acids long. Germline V CDR1 and CDR2: LNHDA, SQIVND (reference sequence). The junction had 9 bases not matched to a gene; V was cut back by 4 bases and J by 5 bases. The CDR3 region is CASSNTGGRVNEQYF. CDR3 nucleotides: TGTGCCAGTAGTAATACAGGGGGCCGGGTCAACGAGCAGTACTTC. The full variable domain, its missing parts supplied by reference TRBV19 and TRBJ2-7, is DGGITQSPKYLFRKEGQNVTLSCEQNLNHDAMYWYRQDPGQGLRLIYYSQIVNDFQKGDIAEGYSVSREKKESFPLTVTSAQKNPTAFYLCASSNTGGRVNEQYFGPGTRLTVT.

This clone was detected only a few times. This chain uses TRBV11-2 with TRBJ1-4, with 7 bases fitting TRBD1. The CDR3 consists of 16 residues. Germline lookup yields CDR1 SGHAT and CDR2 FQNNGV. Trimming at V came to 4 bases and at J to 5 bases, leaving 10 bases not matched to a gene. The CDR3 DNA reads TGTGCCAGCAGCTCGATCCCGGGACAGAGGAATGAAAAACTGTTTTTT. It specifies CASSSIPGQRNEKLFF.

The chain recombines TRBV29-1 with TRBJ2-5; D ambiguous. The J call may be wrong; the DNA end is better matched by TRBJ2-7. CDR3 length equals 13 residues. The germline gives CDR1 SQVTM, CDR2 ANQGSEA. The CDR3 bases are TGCAGCGTTGAAGAGAACAGATCCTACGAGCAGTACTTC. Its translation is CSVEENRSYEQYF.

This clone has more than one count but fewer than ten. The chain has TRBV11-3 and TRBJ1-1, with TRBD1 matching over 7 bases. Trimming removed 1 base from V and 3 bases from J; junction bases left unmatched: 5. The CDR3 runs 15 residues. CDR1 and CDR2 from the germline V gene are SGHNT and YENEEA. The CDR3 DNA reads as TGTGCCAGCAGCTTAGGAGGGACAGACTACACTGAAGCTTTCTTT. Translation: CASSLGGTDYTEAFF. Full variable domain (rest looked up from reference TRBV11-3 and TRBJ1-1): EAGVVQSPRYKIIEKKQPVAFWCNPISGHNTLYWYLQNLGQGPELLIRYENEEAVDDSQLPKDRFSAERLKGVDSTLKIQPAELGDSAVYLCASSLGGTDYTEAFFGQGTRLTVV.

The CDR3 region is CASSILGSSYEQYF. The CDR3 DNA follows: TGTGCCAGTAGTATCCTCGGGTCATCCTACGAGCAGTACTTC. This chain uses TRBV19 with TRBJ2-7; D call uncertain. V lost 3 bases and J lost 1, with 10 bases in between. The CDR3 totals 14 residues. Germline loops: CDR1 LNHDA, CDR2 SQIVND (reference sequence).

The chain links TRBV5-4 to TRBJ1-2, with TRBD1 matching over 8 bases. The ends lost 2 bases at V and 0 bases at J; junction bases unmatched: 6. There are 16 residues in the CDR3. Germline CDR1 is SGHNT and CDR2 is YYREEE (reference sequence). DNA for the CDR3: TGTGCCAGCAGCTTTCCGGGACAGGCCTCTAACTATGGCTACACCTTC. Translating it yields CASSFPGQASNYGYTF.

This chain uses TRBV18 with TRBJ2-1; 10 bases fit TRBD2. CDR1 is KGHSH and CDR2 is LQKENI in the germline V gene. The V segment lost 0 bases and the J segment 9 bases; nucleotides outside the gene matches: 8. This CDR3 spans 16 amino acids. CDR3 sequence: CASSPPGLAGVGEQFF. As DNA, the CDR3 is TGTGCCAGCTCACCACCTGGGCTAGCGGGGGTGGGTGAGCAGTTCTTC. The whole variable domain, remainder taken from reference TRBV18 and TRBJ2-1, is NAGVMQNPRHLVRRRGQEARLRCSPMKGHSHVYWYRQLPEEGLKFMVYLQKENIIDESGMPKERFSAEFPKEGPSILRIQQVVRGDSAAYFCASSPPGLAGVGEQFFGPGTRLTVL.

This clone was seen a handful of times. The V and J genes are TRBV5-6 and TRBJ2-7, with D unresolved. Germline V lookup: CDR1 SGHDT, CDR2 YYEEEE. The length of the CDR3 is 14 residues. The V end lost 4 bases, the J end lost 3 bases, and 14 bases lay between the germline ends. The CDR3 protein is CASSIYRRDYEQYF. DNA of the CDR3: TGTGCCAGCAGCATATACCGTAGAGACTACGAGCAGTACTTC.

In regard to this clone: The same CDR3 arises from other DNA sequences in this sample as well. V usage is TRBV6-6 and J usage is TRBJ1-4; possibly TRBD1 for D (6 bases). From germline, CDR1 is MNHNY and CDR2 SVGAGI (reference sequence). V lost 2 bases to trimming and J lost 2 bases, with 9 bases between them. The CDR3 has 15 residues. CDR3 loop: CASSYTTGTNEKLFF. CDR3 bases: TGTGCCAGCAGTTACACCACAGGGACTAATGAAAAACTGTTTTTT.

This chain connects TRBV27 to TRBJ2-5; possibly TRBD2 for D (7 bases). The V gene's germline CDR1 is MNHEY and CDR2 SMNVEV (reference sequence). This CDR3 contains 17 residues. Trimming pared 2 bases from V and 5 bases from J, leaving 21 bases between. This chain's CDR3 is CASSLSGTNHGGETQYF. CDR3 sequence (DNA): TGTGCCAGCAGTTTAAGCGGGACAAATCACGGCGGGGAGACCCAGTACTTC.